A single sample gave rise to the 29 T cell receptor beta chains below, sequenced in a study of shared clonotypes between healthy human individuals. TCRdb keeps only in-frame clones here, not all; method: immunoSEQ multiplex PCR. The sample contains over a million clones, approximately 98.5% of which appear only once. Sample: naive CD4+ T cells sorted from blood. As for subset: CD45RA+ positively selected. These receptors all come from a man aged 25 to 40 in good health.

The chain couples TRBV2 to TRBJ2-2; 10 nucleotides line up with TRBD1. This CDR3 has 14 amino acids. V lost 6 bases, J lost 6 bases, and 4 bases stayed unmatched. Germline V CDR1 and CDR2: SNHLY, FYNNEI. The CDR3 DNA reads TGTGCCAGCAGCGCTGACAGGGGGCCCGGGGAGCTGTTTTTT. This translates into CASSADRGPGELFF.

The chain couples TRBV9 to TRBJ2-7; D gene unclear. This CDR3 comprises 13 residues. Germline V lookup: CDR1 SGDLS, CDR2 YYNGEE. Trimming took off 1 base at V and 2 bases at J, with 7 bases between the two ends. The CDR3 here is CASSVLSTYEQYF. The DNA for the CDR3 is TGTGCCAGCAGCGTACTGTCTACCTACGAGCAGTACTTC.

The rearrangement joins TRBV5-1 to TRBJ2-7, with 9 bases lining up with TRBD1. V lost 1 base, J lost 3 bases, and 11 bases stayed unmatched. The CDR3 is 17 residues long. Germline V gene lookup returns CDR1 SGHRS and CDR2 YFSETQ. The CDR3 DNA sequence: TGCGCCAGCAGCTTGTCATTCTACACAGGGGGCTACTACGAGCAGTACTTC. Protein product: CASSLSFYTGGYYEQYF.

This chain uses TRBV5-1 with TRBJ2-2; D call uncertain. The CDR3 has 15 residues. V lost 0 bases to trimming and J lost 4 bases, with 10 bases between them. Germline-derived CDR1 and CDR2 are SGHRS and YFSETQ. DNA of the CDR3: TGCGCCAGCAGCTTGGGGGTAAGAGGCACCGGGGAGCTGTTTTTT. It specifies CASSLGVRGTGELFF.

The V call is TRBV7-9, the J call TRBJ2-1; D unclear. CDR3 size: 17 residues. V shed 1 base and J shed 0 bases, with 13 bases lying between them. The germline V gene encodes CDR1 SEHNR and CDR2 FQNEAQ (reference sequence). DNA of the CDR3: TGTGCCAGCAGCTTAGACCCCTGGCGGAGCTCCTACAATGAGCAGTTCTTC. Residues: CASSLDPWRSSYNEQFF.

This sequence joins TRBV5-1 and TRBJ2-1, with 14 bases that match TRBD2. Trimming took 2 bases from V and 2 from J; bases not matched to a gene: 3. The germline gives CDR1 SGHRS, CDR2 YFSETQ. This CDR3 is 17 amino acids long. The CDR3 protein is CASSFGLAGGPYNEQFF. In DNA, the CDR3 is TGCGCCAGCAGCTTCGGACTAGCGGGAGGCCCCTACAATGAGCAGTTCTTC.

The table lists this clone with a count of one. The V and J genes are TRBV20-1 and TRBJ1-2, with TRBD1 as a possible D gene (6 bases). The CDR3 loop spans 11 amino acids. Germline V gives CDR1 DFQATT, CDR2 SNEGSKA (reference sequence). Trimming shortened V by 3 bases and J by 8 bases, and 10 bases separated the two germline ends. The CDR3 DNA sequence: TGCAGTGCTAGGCCGGGGGGCGGCTACACCTTC. Its protein is CSARPGGGYTF.

The gene calls are TRBV6-5 and TRBJ2-1; no definite D call. V lost 5 bases and J 13 bases, leaving 15 bases between the germline ends. The CDR3 consists of 12 residues. Germline V gene data show CDR1 as MNHEY and CDR2 as SVGAGI. CDR3 protein: CASSPGLVLQFF. The CDR3 bases are TGTGCCAGCAGTCCCGGGTTAGTCTTACAGTTCTTC.

The genes are TRBV10-2 and TRBJ1-5; 7 bases agree with TRBD1. Germline V lookup: CDR1 WSHSY, CDR2 SAAADI. The CDR3 totals 15 residues. Trimming at V came to 6 bases and at J to 0 bases, leaving 5 bases not matched to a gene. CDR3 residues: CASRGDRLSNQPQHF. CDR3 DNA sequence: TGCGCCAGCAGGGGGGACAGACTTAGCAATCAGCCCCAGCATTTT.

CDR3 protein: CASSSLTSGRSFTDTQYF. CDR3 in DNA: TGTGCCAGTAGTTCCCTGACTAGCGGGAGAAGTTTCACAGATACGCAGTATTTT. The chain combines TRBV19 with TRBJ2-3; 12 bases align to TRBD2. Germline V gene sequence: CDR1 LNHDA, CDR2 SQIVND (reference sequence). The length of the CDR3 is 18 residues. V gave up 5 bases and J gave up 2 bases; unmatched junction bases: 11.

Worth noting for this clone: The sample contains more than one DNA sequence encoding this CDR3. This rearrangement joins TRBV9 to TRBJ2-7; 15 bases are a match to TRBD2. The V gene's germline CDR1 is SGDLS and CDR2 YYNGEE. V shed 4 bases and J 4 bases; nucleotides not matched to a gene: 3. The CDR3 is made up of 15 amino acids. CDR3: CASSPGLAGGYEQYF. CDR3 nucleotides: TGTGCCAGCAGCCCCGGACTAGCGGGGGGGTACGAGCAGTACTTC.

As DNA, the CDR3 is TGCGCCAGCAGCTTGGCCCCGGGACTGCAAAACACCGGGGAGCTGTTTTTT. This gives the protein CASSLAPGLQNTGELFF. The chain combines TRBV5-1 with TRBJ2-2, with a weak D call TRBD2 (6 bases). Per germline, CDR1 SGHRS and CDR2 YFSETQ. V lost 0 bases, J lost 2 bases, and 14 bases lay in between. The CDR3 runs to 17 residues. Full variable domain (rest looked up from reference TRBV5-1 and TRBJ2-2): KAGVTQTPRYLIKTRGQQVTLSCSPISGHRSVSWYQQTPGQGLQFLFEYFSETQRNKGNFPGRFSGRQFSNSRSEMNVSTLELGDSALYLCASSLAPGLQNTGELFFGEGSRLTVL.

The chain uses TRBV4-3 and TRBJ2-1; 9 bases fit TRBD2. With 4 bases clipped from V and 3 bases from J, the junction kept 7 bases outside the gene matches. Germline V CDR1 and CDR2: LGHNA, YSLEER. This CDR3 is 16 amino acids long. CDR3 sequence: CASSPESGRIYNEQFF. For the CDR3, the DNA is TGCGCCAGCAGCCCAGAAAGCGGGAGGATCTACAATGAGCAGTTCTTC.

The V call is TRBV7-2, the J call TRBJ2-1; D uncertain. This CDR3 region has 14 residues. The germline V gene encodes CDR1 SGHTA and CDR2 FQGNSA. Trimming stripped 5 bases from V and 6 bases from J, with 14 bases between. CDR3 in amino acids: CASSVDLLPNEQFF. In DNA form, the CDR3 reads TGTGCCAGCAGCGTCGACCTTCTCCCCAATGAGCAGTTCTTC.

For this clone: The same CDR3 arises from other DNA sequences in this sample as well. This rearrangement joins TRBV4-3 to TRBJ1-1; no definite D call. The germline V gene encodes CDR1 LGHNA and CDR2 YSLEER. This CDR3 spans 13 amino acids. V lost 1 base to trimming and J lost 0 bases, with 3 bases between them. CDR3 bases: TGCGCCAGCAGCCAAGTAATGAACACTGAAGCTTTCTTT. Encoded protein: CASSQVMNTEAFF.

The gene calls are TRBV5-4 and TRBJ2-4; a weak D match, TRBD1 (6 bases). The CDR3 has 15 amino acids. Germline loops: CDR1 SGHNT, CDR2 YYREEE (reference sequence). V was trimmed by 3 bases and J by 7 bases, leaving 17 bases between them. The chain's CDR3 is CASSSPTGEGNIQYF. CDR3 in DNA: TGTGCCAGCAGCTCACCGACAGGTGAGGGGAACATTCAGTACTTC.

In DNA form, the CDR3 reads TGTGCCAGCAGCTTGCAGTCCGGGGAGCTGTTTTTT. Protein: CASSLQSGELFF. The V call is TRBV5-6, the J call TRBJ2-2; D remains ambiguous. The CDR3 is 12 residues long. The germline gives CDR1 SGHDT, CDR2 YYEEEE. Trimming pared 1 base from V and 6 bases from J, leaving 4 bases between. The variable domain in full, completed from reference TRBV5-6 and TRBJ2-2, reads DAGVTQSPTHLIKTRGQQVTLRCSPKSGHDTVSWYQQALGQGPQFIFQYYEEEERQRGNFPDRFSGHQFPNYSSELNVNALLLGDSALYLCASSLQSGELFFGEGSRLTVL.

CDR3 sequence: CASAGGVTGEKLFF. DNA for the CDR3: TGTGCCAGCGCAGGGGGGGTCACGGGCGAAAAACTGTTTTTT. The chain has TRBV11-2 and TRBJ1-4; 7 bases are a match to TRBD1. This CDR3 comprises 14 residues. The V segment lost 8 bases and the J segment 8 bases; nucleotides outside the gene matches: 11. Germline assignment: CDR1 SGHAT and CDR2 FQNNGV.

The gene calls are TRBV1 and TRBJ2-2; the table assigns TRBD2, which was not confirmed against the DNA. TRBV1 is noted as a pseudogene. This CDR3 has 18 amino acids. CDR3 protein: CTSSLRVRDSANTGELFF. CDR3 nucleotides: TGCACCAGCAGCCTCCGAGTCCGGGACTCCGCGAACACCGGGGAGCTGTTTTTT.

The chain recombines TRBV25-1 with TRBJ2-7; 7 nucleotides align to TRBD2. V lost 8 bases, J lost 0 bases, and 4 bases stayed unmatched. Germline assignment: CDR1 MGHDK and CDR2 SYGVNS. The CDR3 totals 13 residues. CDR3 sequence: CASGRGVSYEQYF. CDR3 bases: TGTGCCAGCGGCCGGGGGGTCTCCTACGAGCAGTACTTC.

V and J are TRBV29-1 and TRBJ1-1; D gene uncertain. Germline assignment: CDR1 SQVTM and CDR2 ANQGSEA. The CDR3 has 12 amino acids. Trimming removed 7 bases at V and 8 bases at J, with 17 bases between. CDR3 nucleotide sequence: TGCAGCGCAGCCCCCAGTGGATTCGAAGCTTTCTTT. Translation gives CSAAPSGFEAFF.

The V gene is TRBV19, the J gene TRBJ1-5, with TRBD1 matching 8 bases. The CDR3 is 15 amino acids. The V segment lost 3 bases and the J segment 5 bases; nucleotides outside the gene matches: 6. Germline loops: CDR1 LNHDA, CDR2 SQIVND (reference sequence). The CDR3 is CASSMRTGRYQPQHF. The CDR3 region has the DNA TGTGCCAGTAGTATGAGGACAGGGCGATATCAGCCCCAGCATTTT.

The chain has TRBV5-1 and TRBJ1-5; D gene ambiguous. The CDR3 runs to 14 residues. The V end was cut by 0 bases, the J end by 4 bases, with 8 bases between. CDR1 SGHRS and CDR2 YFSETQ come from the germline V gene. The CDR3: CASSLEGLNQPQHF. The CDR3 DNA is TGCGCCAGCAGCTTGGAAGGGCTGAATCAGCCCCAGCATTTT.

This chain links TRBV5-4 with TRBJ2-3; TRBD2 aligns across 8 bases. CDR3 size: 16 residues. J gave up 5 bases and V 3 bases, and 11 bases lay outside the gene matches. Per the germline V gene, CDR1 is SGHNT and CDR2 is YYREEE (reference sequence). The chain's CDR3 is CASSSNSGDLGDTQYF. In DNA, the CDR3 is TGTGCCAGCAGCTCCAATAGCGGGGACTTAGGAGATACGCAGTATTTT.

The genes are TRBV11-3 and TRBJ2-2; TRBD2 matches 15 bases. Germline V gene lookup returns CDR1 SGHNT and CDR2 YENEEA. This CDR3 has 18 residues. After removal of 4 bases from V and 5 bases from J, the junction contained 8 bases not matched to a gene. Here the CDR3 reads CASSSRTSGRASTGELFF. Here the CDR3 DNA reads TGTGCCAGCAGCTCCCGGACTAGCGGGAGGGCCAGTACCGGGGAGCTGTTTTTT.

The gene calls are TRBV28 and TRBJ2-1; D call uncertain. Germline assignment: CDR1 MDHEN and CDR2 SYDVKM. Trimming shortened V by 4 bases and J by 6 bases, and 10 bases separated the two germline ends. This CDR3 contains 13 residues. Here the CDR3 DNA reads TGTGCCAGCAGTTCGATAGGGTCCAATGAGCAGTTCTTC. Translation: CASSSIGSNEQFF.

The genes are TRBV5-6 and TRBJ2-3, with a weak D call TRBD1 (5 bases). The ends were cut back, 0 bases at V and 4 bases at J, with 6 bases in the middle. This CDR3 has 13 amino acids. Germline values: CDR1 SGHDT, CDR2 YYEEEE. The CDR3 region is CASSLVGPDTQYF. CDR3 DNA sequence: TGTGCCAGCAGCTTGGTGGGGCCAGATACGCAGTATTTT. The full variable domain, completed using reference TRBV5-6 and TRBJ2-3, is DAGVTQSPTHLIKTRGQQVTLRCSPKSGHDTVSWYQQALGQGPQFIFQYYEEEERQRGNFPDRFSGHQFPNYSSELNVNALLLGDSALYLCASSLVGPDTQYFGPGTRLTVL.

This clone has only a few counts. The V call is TRBV28, the J call TRBJ2-7; no firm D call. V lost 2 bases to trimming and J lost 3 bases, with 5 bases between them. The CDR3 is 12 residues long. Germline V gene data show CDR1 as MDHEN and CDR2 as SYDVKM. In DNA, the CDR3 is TGTGCCAGCAGTTTAGTCAACTACGAGCAGTACTTC. Translation: CASSLVNYEQYF. Looking up the rest from reference TRBV28 and TRBJ2-7 gives the full variable domain: DVKVTQSSRYLVKRTGEKVFLECVQDMDHENMFWYRQDPGLGLRLIYFSYDVKMKEKGDIPEGYSVSREKKERFSLILESASTNQTSMYLCASSLVNYEQYFGPGTRLTVT.

This chain links TRBV28 with TRBJ2-1, with TRBD2 as a possible D gene (6 bases). Trimming removed 2 bases from V and 7 bases from J, with 15 bases in between. This CDR3 comprises 15 residues. Germline-derived CDR1 and CDR2 are MDHEN and SYDVKM. Here the CDR3 DNA reads TGTGCCAGCAGTTTACCGGGGCCTCGGGGGAATGAGCAGTTCTTC. It codes for CASSLPGPRGNEQFF.